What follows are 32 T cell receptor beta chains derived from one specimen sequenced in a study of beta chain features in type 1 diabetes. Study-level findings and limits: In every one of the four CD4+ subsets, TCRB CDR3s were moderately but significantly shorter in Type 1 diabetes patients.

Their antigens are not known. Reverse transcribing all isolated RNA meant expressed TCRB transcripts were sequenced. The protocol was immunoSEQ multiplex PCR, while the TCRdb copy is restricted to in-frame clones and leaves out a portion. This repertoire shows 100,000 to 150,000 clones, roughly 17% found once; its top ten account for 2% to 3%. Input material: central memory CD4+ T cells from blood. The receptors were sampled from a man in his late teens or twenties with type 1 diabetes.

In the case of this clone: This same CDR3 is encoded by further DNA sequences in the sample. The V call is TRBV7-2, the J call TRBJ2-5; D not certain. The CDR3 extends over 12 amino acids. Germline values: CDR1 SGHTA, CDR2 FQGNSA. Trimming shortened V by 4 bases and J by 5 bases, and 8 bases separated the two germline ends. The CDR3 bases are TGTGCCAGCAGCTCCAGTCGGGAGACCCAGTACTTC. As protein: CASSSSRETQYF.

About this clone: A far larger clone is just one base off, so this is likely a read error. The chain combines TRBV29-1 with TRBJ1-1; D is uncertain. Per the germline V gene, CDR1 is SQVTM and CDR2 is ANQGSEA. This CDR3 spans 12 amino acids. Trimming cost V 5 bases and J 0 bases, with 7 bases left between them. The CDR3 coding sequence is TGCAGCGTTTCACAGATGAACACTGAAGCTTTCTTT. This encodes CSVSQMNTEAFF.

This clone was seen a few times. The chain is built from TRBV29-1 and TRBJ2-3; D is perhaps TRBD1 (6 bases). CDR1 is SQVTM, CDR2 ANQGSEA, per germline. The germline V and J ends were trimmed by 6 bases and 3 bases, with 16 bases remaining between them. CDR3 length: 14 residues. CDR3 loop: CSVRDTKGTDTQYF. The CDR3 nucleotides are TGCAGCGTGAGGGACACCAAGGGAACAGATACGCAGTATTTT.

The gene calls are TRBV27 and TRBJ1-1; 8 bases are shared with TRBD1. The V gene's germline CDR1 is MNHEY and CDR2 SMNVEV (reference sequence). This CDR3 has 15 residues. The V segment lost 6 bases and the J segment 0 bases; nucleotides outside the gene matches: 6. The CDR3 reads CASRQGDRMNTEAFF. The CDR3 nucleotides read TGTGCCAGCAGACAGGGGGATCGGATGAACACTGAAGCTTTCTTT.

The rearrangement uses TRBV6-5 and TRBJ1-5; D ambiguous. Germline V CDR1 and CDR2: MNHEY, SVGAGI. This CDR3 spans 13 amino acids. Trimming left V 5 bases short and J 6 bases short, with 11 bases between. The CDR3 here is CASSAGNSQPQHF. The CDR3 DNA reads TGTGCCAGCAGTGCGGGGAATAGTCAGCCCCAGCATTTT.

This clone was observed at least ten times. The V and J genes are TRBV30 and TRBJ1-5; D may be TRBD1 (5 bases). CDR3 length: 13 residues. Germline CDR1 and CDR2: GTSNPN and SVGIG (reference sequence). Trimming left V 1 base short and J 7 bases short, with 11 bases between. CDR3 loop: CAWSADGQQPQHF. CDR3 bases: TGTGCCTGGAGTGCGGACGGACAACAGCCCCAGCATTTT.

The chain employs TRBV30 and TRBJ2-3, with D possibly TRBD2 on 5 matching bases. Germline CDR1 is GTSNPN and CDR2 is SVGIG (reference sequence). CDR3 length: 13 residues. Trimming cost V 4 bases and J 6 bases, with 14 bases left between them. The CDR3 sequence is CAWKAGELDTQYF. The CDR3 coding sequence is TGTGCCTGGAAGGCGGGCGAATTGGATACGCAGTATTTT.

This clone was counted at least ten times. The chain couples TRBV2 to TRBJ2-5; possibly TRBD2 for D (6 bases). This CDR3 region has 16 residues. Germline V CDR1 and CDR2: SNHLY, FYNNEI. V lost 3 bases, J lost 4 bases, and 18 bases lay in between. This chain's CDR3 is CASSERGRMNGETQYF. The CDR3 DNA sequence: TGTGCCAGCAGTGAGCGGGGACGGATGAACGGAGAGACCCAGTACTTC.

The CDR3: CASSVLAGFITDTQYF. CDR3 nucleotides: TGCGCCAGCAGCGTACTAGCGGGGTTTATCACAGATACGCAGTATTTT. The chain combines TRBV5-1 with TRBJ2-3; 10 bases line up with TRBD2. CDR1 is SGHRS and CDR2 is YFSETQ in the germline V gene. With V trimmed by 4 bases and J by 2 bases, 7 bases remained unmatched. The CDR3 contains 16 residues.

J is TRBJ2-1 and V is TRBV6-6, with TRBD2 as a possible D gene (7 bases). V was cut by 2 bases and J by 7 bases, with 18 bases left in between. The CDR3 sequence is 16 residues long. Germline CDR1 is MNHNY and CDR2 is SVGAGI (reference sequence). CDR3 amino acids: CASSYRTGGQGNEQFF. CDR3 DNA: TGTGCCAGCAGTTACCGGACGGGGGGCCAGGGAAATGAGCAGTTCTTC.

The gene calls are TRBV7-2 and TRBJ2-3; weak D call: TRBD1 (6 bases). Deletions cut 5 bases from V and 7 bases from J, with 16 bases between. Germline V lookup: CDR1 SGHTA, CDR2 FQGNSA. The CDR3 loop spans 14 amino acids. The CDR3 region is CASSPDLRGNTQYF. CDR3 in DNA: TGTGCCAGCAGCCCGGACCTAAGGGGGAATACGCAGTATTTT.

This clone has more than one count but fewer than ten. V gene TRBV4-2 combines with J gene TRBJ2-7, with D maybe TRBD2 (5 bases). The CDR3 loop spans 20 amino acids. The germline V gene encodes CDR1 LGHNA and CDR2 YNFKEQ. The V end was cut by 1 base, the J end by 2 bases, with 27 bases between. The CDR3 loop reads CASSQVRFQATRITPYEQYF. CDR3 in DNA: TGTGCCAGCAGCCAAGTAAGGTTTCAGGCCACTAGAATCACTCCCTACGAGCAGTACTTC.

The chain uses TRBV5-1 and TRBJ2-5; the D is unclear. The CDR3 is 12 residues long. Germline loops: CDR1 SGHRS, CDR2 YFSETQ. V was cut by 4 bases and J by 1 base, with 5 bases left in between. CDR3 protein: CASSVSQETQYF. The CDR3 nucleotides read TGCGCCAGCAGCGTCAGCCAAGAGACCCAGTACTTC. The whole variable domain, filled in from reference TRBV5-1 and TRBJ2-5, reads KAGVTQTPRYLIKTRGQQVTLSCSPISGHRSVSWYQQTPGQGLQFLFEYFSETQRNKGNFPGRFSGRQFSNSRSEMNVSTLELGDSALYLCASSVSQETQYFGPGTRLLVL.

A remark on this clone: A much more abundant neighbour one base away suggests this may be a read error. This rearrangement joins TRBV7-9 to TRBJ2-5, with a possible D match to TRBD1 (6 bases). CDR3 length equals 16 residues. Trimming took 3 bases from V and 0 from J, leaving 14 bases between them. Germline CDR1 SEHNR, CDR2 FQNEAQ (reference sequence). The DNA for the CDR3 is TGTGCCAGCAGCTTGGGGGCTGGGGTGGACCAAGAGACCCAGTACTTC. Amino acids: CASSLGAGVDQETQYF.

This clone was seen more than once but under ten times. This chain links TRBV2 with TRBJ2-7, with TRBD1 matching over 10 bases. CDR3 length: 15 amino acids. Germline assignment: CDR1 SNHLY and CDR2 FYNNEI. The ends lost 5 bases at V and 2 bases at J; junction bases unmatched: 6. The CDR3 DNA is TGTGCCAGCAGTTCCCCCGGGACAGGGGCCTACGAGCAGTACTTC. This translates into CASSSPGTGAYEQYF.

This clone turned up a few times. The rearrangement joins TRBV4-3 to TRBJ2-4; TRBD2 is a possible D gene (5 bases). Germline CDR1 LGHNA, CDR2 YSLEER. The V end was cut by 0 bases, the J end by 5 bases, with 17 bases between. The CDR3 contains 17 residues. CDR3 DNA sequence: TGCGCCAGCAGCCAAGAAGGAGTTGGGAGTCCCCAAAACATTCAGTACTTC. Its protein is CASSQEGVGSPQNIQYF.

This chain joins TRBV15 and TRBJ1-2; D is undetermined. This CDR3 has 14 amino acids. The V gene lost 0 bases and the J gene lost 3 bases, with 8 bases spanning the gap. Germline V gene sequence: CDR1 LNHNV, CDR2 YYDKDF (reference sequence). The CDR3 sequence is CATSREATDYGYTF. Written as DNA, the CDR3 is TGTGCCACCAGCAGAGAAGCAACAGACTATGGCTACACCTTC.

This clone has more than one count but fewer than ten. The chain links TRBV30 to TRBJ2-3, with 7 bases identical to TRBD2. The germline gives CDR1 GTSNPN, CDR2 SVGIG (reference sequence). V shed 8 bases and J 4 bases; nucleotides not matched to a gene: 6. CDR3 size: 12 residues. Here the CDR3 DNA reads TGTGCCGCGGGGGTCGGGGCAGATACGCAGTATTTT. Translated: CAAGVGADTQYF.

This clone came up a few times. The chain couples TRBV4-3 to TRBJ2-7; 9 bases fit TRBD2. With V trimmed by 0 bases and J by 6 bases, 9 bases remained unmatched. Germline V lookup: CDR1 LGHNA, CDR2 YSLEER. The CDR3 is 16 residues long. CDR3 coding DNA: TGCGCCAGCAGCCAAGATCTGGCGGGAGGGCCCCTCGAGCAGTACTTC. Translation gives CASSQDLAGGPLEQYF.

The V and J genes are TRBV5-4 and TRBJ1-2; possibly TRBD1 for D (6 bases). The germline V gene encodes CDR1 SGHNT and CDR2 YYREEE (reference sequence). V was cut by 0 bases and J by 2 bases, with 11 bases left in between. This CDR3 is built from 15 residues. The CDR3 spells CASSLGTDINYGYTF. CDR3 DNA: TGTGCCAGCAGCTTGGGGACAGATATCAACTATGGCTACACCTTC.

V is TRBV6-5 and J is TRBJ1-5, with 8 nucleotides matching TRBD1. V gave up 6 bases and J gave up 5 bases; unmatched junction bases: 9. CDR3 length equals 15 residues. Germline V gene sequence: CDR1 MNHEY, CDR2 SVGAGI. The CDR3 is CASREQGAIYQPQHF. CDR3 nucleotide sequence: TGTGCCAGCAGAGAGCAGGGGGCTATCTATCAGCCCCAGCATTTT.

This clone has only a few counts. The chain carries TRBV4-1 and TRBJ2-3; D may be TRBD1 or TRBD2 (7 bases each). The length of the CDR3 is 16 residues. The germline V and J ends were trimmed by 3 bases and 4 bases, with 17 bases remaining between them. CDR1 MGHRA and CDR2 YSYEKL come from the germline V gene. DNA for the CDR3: TGCGCCAGCAGCCACCACCGGGGAGGGGGCGCAGATACGCAGTATTTT. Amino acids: CASSHHRGGGADTQYF.

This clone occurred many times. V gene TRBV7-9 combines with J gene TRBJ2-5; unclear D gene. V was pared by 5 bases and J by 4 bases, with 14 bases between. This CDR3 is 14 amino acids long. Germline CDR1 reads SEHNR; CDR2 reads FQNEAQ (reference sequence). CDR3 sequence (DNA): TGTGCCAGCAGCCTTAGACTGGTGGGAGAGACCCAGTACTTC. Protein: CASSLRLVGETQYF.

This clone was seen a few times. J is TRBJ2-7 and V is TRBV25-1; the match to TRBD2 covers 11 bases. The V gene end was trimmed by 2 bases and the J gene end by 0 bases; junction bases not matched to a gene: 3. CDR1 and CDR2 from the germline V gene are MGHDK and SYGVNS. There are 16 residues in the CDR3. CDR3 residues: CASSEGLAGNSYEQYF. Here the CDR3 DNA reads TGTGCCAGCAGTGAAGGACTAGCGGGCAACTCCTACGAGCAGTACTTC.

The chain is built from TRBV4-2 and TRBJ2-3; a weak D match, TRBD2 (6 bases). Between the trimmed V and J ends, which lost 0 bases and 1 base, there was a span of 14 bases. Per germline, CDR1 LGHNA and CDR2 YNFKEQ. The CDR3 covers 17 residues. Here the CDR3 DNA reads TGTGCCAGCAGCCAAGATGGAGGAGGGGAAGGCACAGATACGCAGTATTTT. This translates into CASSQDGGGEGTDTQYF.

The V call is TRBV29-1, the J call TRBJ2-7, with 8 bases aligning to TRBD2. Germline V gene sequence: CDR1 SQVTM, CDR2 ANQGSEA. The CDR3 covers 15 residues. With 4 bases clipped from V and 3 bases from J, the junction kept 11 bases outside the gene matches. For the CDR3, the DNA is TGCAGCGTTGGGTCGTCGGGGGGGGCCCTCTACGAGCAGTACTTC. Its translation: CSVGSSGGALYEQYF.

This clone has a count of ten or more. The CDR3 DNA reads as TGTGCCAGCAGCTCTAGTGGACTAGCGGAGACCCAGTACTTC. Translated, it gives CASSSSGLAETQYF. The chain employs TRBV7-2 and TRBJ2-5; 9 nucleotides match TRBD2. Germline loops: CDR1 SGHTA, CDR2 FQGNSA. The CDR3 covers 14 residues. J gave up 5 bases and V 4 bases, and 5 bases lay outside the gene matches.

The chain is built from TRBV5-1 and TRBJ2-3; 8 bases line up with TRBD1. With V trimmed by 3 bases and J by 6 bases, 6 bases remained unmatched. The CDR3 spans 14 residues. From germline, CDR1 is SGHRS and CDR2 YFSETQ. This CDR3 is CASSSGQDWDTQYF. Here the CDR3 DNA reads TGCGCCAGCAGCTCGGGACAGGACTGGGATACGCAGTATTTT.

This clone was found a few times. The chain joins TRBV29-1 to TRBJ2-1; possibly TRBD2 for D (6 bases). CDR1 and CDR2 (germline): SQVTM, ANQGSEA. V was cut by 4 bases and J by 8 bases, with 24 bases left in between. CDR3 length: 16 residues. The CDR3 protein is CSVAPLWGEDGYEQFF. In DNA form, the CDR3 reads TGCAGCGTTGCTCCCCTTTGGGGGGAGGATGGCTATGAGCAGTTCTTC.

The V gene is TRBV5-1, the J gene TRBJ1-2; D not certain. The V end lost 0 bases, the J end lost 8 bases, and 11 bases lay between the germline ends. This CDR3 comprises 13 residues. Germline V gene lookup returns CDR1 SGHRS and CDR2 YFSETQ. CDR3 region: CASSLVAANGYTF. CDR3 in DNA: TGCGCCAGCAGCTTGGTCGCGGCTAACGGCTACACCTTC. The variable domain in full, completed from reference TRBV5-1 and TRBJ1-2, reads KAGVTQTPRYLIKTRGQQVTLSCSPISGHRSVSWYQQTPGQGLQFLFEYFSETQRNKGNFPGRFSGRQFSNSRSEMNVSTLELGDSALYLCASSLVAANGYTFGSGTRLTVV.

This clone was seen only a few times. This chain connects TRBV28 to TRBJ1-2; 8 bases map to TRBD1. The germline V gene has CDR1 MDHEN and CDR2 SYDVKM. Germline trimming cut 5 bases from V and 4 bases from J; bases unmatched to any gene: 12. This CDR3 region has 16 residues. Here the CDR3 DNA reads TGTGCCAGCAGTGACCCCGGGACAGGTCCCTTCTATGGCTACACCTTC. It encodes CASSDPGTGPFYGYTF.

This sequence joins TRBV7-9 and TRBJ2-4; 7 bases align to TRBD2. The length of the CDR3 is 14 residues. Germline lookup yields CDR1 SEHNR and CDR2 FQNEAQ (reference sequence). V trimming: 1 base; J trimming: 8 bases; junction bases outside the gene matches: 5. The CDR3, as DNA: TGTGCCAGCAGCTTAGGACTAGCAATCGACATTCAGTACTTC. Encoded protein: CASSLGLAIDIQYF.